The sequence of this T cell receptor (beta chain) was determined in a study of molecular identifiers for immune sequencing clone quantification. The wider study: With replicates, the RNA of about 19,000 or 110,000 naive CD8 cells was split five ways and four were sequenced. General study results and limits: Among effectors, clones above 20 RNA copies held over 98% of molecules; among naive cells, under 1%.

Using 10%, 30% or 50% RNA, naive CD8 libraries were derived from roughly 20,000 to 1,000,000 sorted cells. Note on this clonotype: What it recognizes is unknown.

This CDR3 has 15 amino acids. Trimming removed 3 bases at V and 4 bases at J, with 14 bases between. The germline CDR1 and CDR2 sequences are MDHEN and SYDVKM. Both previously described methods and listed TCR primers were employed to make bulk TCR libraries. TCRdb ran MiXCR on the PCR reads and lists one entry per CDR3 protein. The table has more than 450,000 distinct CDR3 sequences, 20% to 25% seen once. The chain uses TRBV28 and TRBJ2-3; a possible D gene is TRBD2 (7 bases). The source is a human donor in good health. Some libraries in this study had Jurkat cell RNA spiked in. Sequences were obtained from naive CD8+ T cells from blood, with Jurkat cell RNA spiked in. Regarding subset: FACS-sorted CD8+CD4-CCR7+CD45RA+ naive T cells. The CDR3 DNA sequence: TGTGCCAGCAGTTTGCACAGGGCGGGAGCAGATACGCAGTATTTT. It yields the protein CASSLHRAGADTQYF.